A single T cell receptor beta chain is shown here with its context. Its specific antigen is unknown. Per-base quality was not reported, and no clone a single base away is much larger than it. Reading the germline V gene gives CDR1 MNHEY and CDR2 SVGAGI. The CDR3, cysteine through phenylalanine, is 17 amino acids long. The read is trimmed to its CDR3 DNA, 51 bases read in frame from base 1. After removal of 5 bases from V and 3 bases from J, the junction retains 8 bases not matched to a gene. This sample was taken from a study of T-cell memory formation after mild COVID-19 (dated by TCRdb to the early 2020s). The study in broad terms: Most TCR sequence clusters were specific to one of the two donors. In a couple of donors, T-cell clones that expanded and contracted after mild COVID-19 were followed by sequencing TCRalpha and TCRbeta repertoires longitudinally. Two young, previously healthy adult volunteers, one female and one male, were included in the cohort.

Sequenced using an Illumina NovaSeq 6000. cDNA libraries for TCRalpha and TCRbeta were prepared by 5'RACE using constant-segment primers, with sample barcodes and unique molecular identifiers added. Trizol reagent was used to extract RNA from every sample. Amplification of the libraries took two PCR steps, and the second step added a second sample barcode plus Illumina TruSeq adapters. Sequencing of libraries was performed on an Illumina NovaSeq with 2 x 150 bp paired-end reads. Processing in the source paper ran as follows. With migec v1.2.7, reads were demultiplexed and then collapsed into UMI-guided consensus sequences. Using mixcr v2.1.11, UMI consensuses were aligned to TRA and TRB V and J templates and then assembled into clonotypes. Clonotypes were classified as expanded or contracted when called significant by both edgeR and NoisET, with noise models trained on biological replicates. For edgeR calls, the thresholds were a false discovery rate-adjusted p below 0.01 and a log2 fold-change of 1. PCA with hierarchical clustering of max-normalized trajectories of the 1000 most abundant clonotypes was used as exploratory dynamics analysis. The CD4 or CD8 phenotype of responding clones was assigned using the separately sequenced CD4+ and CD8+ repertoires. TCRdb reworked the public reads: Q25 trimming with fastp, MiXCR clone assembly, productive beta chains retained. Each record represents a unique CDR3 protein, reported with the most common genes and DNA among its rows. These V and J calls rely on TCRdb rather than the paper's analysis. The sample records around 83,000 distinct CDR3 sequences, 20% to 25% of which are singletons. The ten largest clones capture under 55% of the sample.

PBMCs were isolated by Ficoll-Paque density gradient centrifugation. Study-level results and caveats: Clones that contracted from day 15 to 85 showed balanced CD4/CD8 phenotypes, whereas a second wave of clones that expanded from day 15 to 37 leaned towards CD4+. Some responding clones were detected in pre-infection memory, which suggested that pre-existing cross-reactive memory T cells had joined the SARS-CoV-2 response. Contracting CD4+ clones appeared mostly in the CM and EM memory subsets, whereas CD8+ clones were enriched in EMRA. SARS-CoV-2 specificity was not confirmed for the second-wave clones peaking on day 37. The study included only a couple of mild cases, and larger cohorts that include severe cases with pre-infection samples were judged to be necessary.

The rearrangement combines TRBV6-5 with TRBJ2-1; 12 of the junction bases match TRBD2. Material: PBMCs or a T cell subset sorted from them (not recorded which). This TCR was sampled from a man younger than 30 who had mild COVID-19 (a few samples of this study predate the infection). The sample titles of this study are shuffled in the database, so cell type and time point are left out; the donor was told from shared clones. CDR3 reads: CASSEPTSGGYYNEQFF. Read as DNA, the sequence is TGTGCCAGCAGTGAACCGACTAGCGGGGGTTACTACAATGAGCAGTTCTTC.